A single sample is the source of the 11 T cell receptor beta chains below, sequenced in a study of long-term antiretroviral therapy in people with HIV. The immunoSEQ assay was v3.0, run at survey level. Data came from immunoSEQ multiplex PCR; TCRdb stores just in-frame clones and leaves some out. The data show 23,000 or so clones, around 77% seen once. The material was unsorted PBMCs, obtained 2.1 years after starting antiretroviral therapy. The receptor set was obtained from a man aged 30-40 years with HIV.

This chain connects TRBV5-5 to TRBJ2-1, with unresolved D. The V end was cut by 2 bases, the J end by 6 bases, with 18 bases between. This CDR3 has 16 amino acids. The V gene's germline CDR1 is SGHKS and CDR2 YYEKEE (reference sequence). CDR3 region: CASSFQDLQVVNEQFF. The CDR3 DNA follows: TGTGCCAGCAGCTTTCAAGACCTCCAAGTAGTCAATGAGCAGTTCTTC.

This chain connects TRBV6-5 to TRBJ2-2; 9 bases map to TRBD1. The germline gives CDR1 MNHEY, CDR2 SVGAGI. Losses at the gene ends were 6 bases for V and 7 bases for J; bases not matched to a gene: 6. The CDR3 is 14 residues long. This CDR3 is CASSPDRGHGELFF. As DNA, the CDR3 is TGTGCCAGCAGCCCGGACAGGGGTCACGGGGAGCTGTTTTTT.

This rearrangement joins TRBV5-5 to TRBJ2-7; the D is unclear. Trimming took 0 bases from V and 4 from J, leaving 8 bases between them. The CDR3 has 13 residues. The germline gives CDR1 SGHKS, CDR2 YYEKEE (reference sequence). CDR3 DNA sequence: TGTGCCAGCAGCTTGGAGTCCCCATACGAGCAGTACTTC. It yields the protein CASSLESPYEQYF. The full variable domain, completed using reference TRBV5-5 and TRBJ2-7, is DAGVTQSPTHLIKTRGQQVTLRCSPISGHKSVSWYQQVLGQGPQFIFQYYEKEERGRGNFPDRFSARQFPNYSSELNVNALLLGDSALYLCASSLESPYEQYFGPGTRLTVT.

The CDR3 nucleotides read TGTGCCAGCAGCTTAGGAAATTCACCCCTCCACTTT. It codes for CASSLGNSPLHF. The chain carries TRBV28 and TRBJ1-6; D remains ambiguous. With 6 bases removed from V and 7 bases from J, the gap between germline ends came to 7 bases. The CDR3 consists of 12 residues. CDR1 and CDR2 (germline): MDHEN, SYDVKM.

The CDR3 bases are TGTGCCAGCAGCTTTATCACAGGGGGTGAAGCTTTCTTT. The encoded protein is CASSFITGGEAFF. This chain connects TRBV7-9 to TRBJ1-1, with 8 positions matching TRBD1. Germline CDR1 is SEHNR and CDR2 is FQNEAQ (reference sequence). The CDR3 runs to 13 residues. V shed 3 bases and J 7 bases; nucleotides not matched to a gene: 4.

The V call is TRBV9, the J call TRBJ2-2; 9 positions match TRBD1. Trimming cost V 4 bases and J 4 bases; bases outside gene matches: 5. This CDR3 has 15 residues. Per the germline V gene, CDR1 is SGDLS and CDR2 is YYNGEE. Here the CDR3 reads CASSPQGALTGELFF. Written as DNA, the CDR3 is TGTGCCAGCAGCCCACAGGGGGCCCTCACCGGGGAGCTGTTTTTT. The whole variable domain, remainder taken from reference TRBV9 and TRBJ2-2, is DSGVTQTPKHLITATGQRVTLRCSPRSGDLSVYWYQQSLDQGLQFLIQYYNGEERAKGNILERFSAQQFPDLHSELNLSSLELGDSALYFCASSPQGALTGELFFGEGSRLTVL.

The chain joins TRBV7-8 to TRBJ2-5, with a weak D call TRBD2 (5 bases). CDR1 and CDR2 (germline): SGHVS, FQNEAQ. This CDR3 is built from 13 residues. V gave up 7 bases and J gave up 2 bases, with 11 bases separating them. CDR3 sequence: CASTPGGQETQYF. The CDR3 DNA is TGTGCCAGCACCCCCGGAGGACAAGAGACCCAGTACTTC. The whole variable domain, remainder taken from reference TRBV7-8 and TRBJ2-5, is GAGVSQSPRYKVAKRGQDVALRCDPISGHVSLFWYQQALGQGPEFLTYFQNEAQLDKSGLPSDRFFAERPEGSVSTLKIQRTQQEDSAVYLCASTPGGQETQYFGPGTRLLVL.

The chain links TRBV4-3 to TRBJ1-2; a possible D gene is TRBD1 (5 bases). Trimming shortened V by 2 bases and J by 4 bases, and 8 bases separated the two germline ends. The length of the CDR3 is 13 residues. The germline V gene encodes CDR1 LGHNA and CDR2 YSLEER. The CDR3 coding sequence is TGCGCCAGCAGCCAAACCGACAGCTATGGCTACACCTTC. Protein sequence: CASSQTDSYGYTF.

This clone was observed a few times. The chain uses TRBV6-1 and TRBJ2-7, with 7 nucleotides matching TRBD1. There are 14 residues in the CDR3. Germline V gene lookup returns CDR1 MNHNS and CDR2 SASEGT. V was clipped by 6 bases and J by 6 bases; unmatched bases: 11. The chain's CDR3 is CASRLTGPTGEQYF. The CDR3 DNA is TGTGCCAGCAGATTGACAGGGCCAACCGGCGAGCAGTACTTC.

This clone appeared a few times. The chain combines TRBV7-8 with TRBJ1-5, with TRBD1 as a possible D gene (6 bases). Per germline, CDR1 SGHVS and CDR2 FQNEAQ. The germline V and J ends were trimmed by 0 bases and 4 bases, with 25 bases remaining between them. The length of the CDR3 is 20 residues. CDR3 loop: CASSLALTGTPVKGNQPQHF. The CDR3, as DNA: TGTGCCAGCAGCTTAGCTTTGACCGGGACACCGGTTAAGGGGAATCAGCCCCAGCATTTT.

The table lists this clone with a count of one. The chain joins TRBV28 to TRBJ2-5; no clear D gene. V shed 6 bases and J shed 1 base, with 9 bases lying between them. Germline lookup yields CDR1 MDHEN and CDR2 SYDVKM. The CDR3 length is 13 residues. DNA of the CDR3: TGTGCCAGCAGGAAGAGGTTCCAAGAGACCCAGTACTTC. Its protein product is CASRKRFQETQYF.